Detailed here is one T cell receptor (beta chain). Its cognate antigen is unknown. Each donor's status was that of a healthy bone marrow donor. This entry belongs to a study of cytomegalovirus exposure and HLA in healthy donors. Whole-study results and caveats: In all likelihood, a cluster of highly shared sequence variants was a sequencing artifact. In an earlier analysis, productive rearrangement rates for most beta V segments clustered near 87% or 30%. In a later analysis, TCR beta V- and J-gene trimming was associated with a missense DCLRE1C variant.

CDR1 and CDR2 (germline): SEHNR, FQNEAQ (reference sequence). The CDR3 runs 15 residues. The ends were cut back, 1 base at V and 0 bases at J, with 7 bases in the middle. Both 60 Vbeta primers and 13 Jbeta primers went into the PCR. Generated by immunoSEQ multiplex PCR, the TCRdb table keeps only in-frame clones and is missing some. The sample has roughly 150,000 clones, 65% to 70% seen once. The sequence derives from a man aged 25 to 40 in good health and CMV-seropositive. Sequenced material: PBMCs. The genes are TRBV7-9 and TRBJ2-1; D unresolved. The CDR3 nucleotides read TGTGCCAGCAGCTTAGGGAGTAGCTCCTACAATGAGCAGTTCTTC. Translation: CASSLGSSSYNEQFF. Full variable domain (missing parts from reference TRBV7-9 and TRBJ2-1): DTGVSQNPRHKITKRGQNVTFRCDPISEHNRLYWYRQTLGQGPEFLTYFQNEAQLEKSRLLSDRFSAERPKGSFSTLEIQRTEQGDSAMYLCASSLGSSSYNEQFFGPGTRLTVL.